The 2 T cell receptor beta chains below come from one sample, sequenced in a study of T cell responses to AZD1222 COVID-19 vaccine. The method was immunoSEQ multiplex PCR; TCRdb's version includes in-frame clones alone and lacks a portion of them. The sample has around 150,000 clones, nearly 95% seen once. This specimen consisted of peripheral blood, obtained on day 0 of AZD1222 vaccination. These receptor sequences come from an adult in good health.

This clone was picked up one time. The chain employs TRBV5-1 and TRBJ2-3; 11 bases fit TRBD2. J lost 3 bases, V lost 2 bases, and 5 bases had no gene match. Germline lookup yields CDR1 SGHRS and CDR2 YFSETQ. The CDR3 is made up of 16 amino acids. This CDR3 reads CASSFGSGGATDTQYF. CDR3 nucleotides: TGCGCCAGCAGCTTCGGTAGCGGGGGGGCGACAGATACGCAGTATTTT.

The chain uses TRBV6-2 or TRBV6-3 and TRBJ2-7; 14 nucleotides match TRBD2. The V and J ends lost 5 bases and 0 bases, in that order; junction bases with no gene match: 6. This CDR3 is 17 amino acids long. The germline V gene has CDR1 MNHEY and CDR2 SVGEGT. The CDR3 spells CASSGSGTSGSSYEQYF. The CDR3 coding sequence is TGTGCCAGCAGTGGCTCCGGGACTAGCGGGAGCTCCTACGAGCAGTACTTC.